The next 27 T cell receptor beta chains were all read from a single sample in a study of cytomegalovirus exposure and HLA in healthy donors. The PCR ran on 60 Vbeta and 13 Jbeta primers. The method was immunoSEQ multiplex PCR; TCRdb's version includes in-frame clones alone and lacks a portion of them. Counted here are 110,000 to 150,000 clones, about 70% occurring once; the ten biggest clones make up around 2%. What was sequenced was PBMCs. Every receptor here comes from a woman between 35 and 50 years old in good health and CMV-seronegative.

The chain employs TRBV25-1 and TRBJ1-6; D possibly corresponds to TRBD1 (5 bases). CDR3 length: 16 amino acids. The germline V gene has CDR1 MGHDK and CDR2 SYGVNS. V was shortened by 2 bases and J by 6 bases, with 14 bases between the two germline ends. The CDR3 sequence is CASSEGGGGVNSPLHF. As DNA, the CDR3 is TGTGCCAGCAGTGAAGGGGGGGGAGGGGTTAATTCACCCCTCCACTTT.

The chain couples TRBV5-1 to TRBJ2-5; D remains ambiguous. The CDR3 runs 14 residues. V lost 1 base and J lost 1, with 8 bases in between. Per the germline V gene, CDR1 is SGHRS and CDR2 is YFSETQ. The CDR3 protein is CASSLIFSQETQYF. CDR3 DNA: TGCGCCAGCAGCTTGATCTTTTCCCAAGAGACCCAGTACTTC.

The J gene is TRBJ1-5, the V gene TRBV25-1; D remains ambiguous. V lost 3 bases and J lost 0, with 6 bases in between. Looked up from germline, CDR1 is MGHDK and CDR2 is SYGVNS. CDR3 length equals 14 residues. CDR3 in DNA: TGTGCCAGCAGTGACGGGGATAGCAATCAGCCCCAGCATTTT. Amino acid sequence: CASSDGDSNQPQHF.

V and J are TRBV4-2 and TRBJ2-7, with TRBD1 matching over 12 bases. The CDR3 is 17 amino acids. V was clipped by 0 bases and J by 6 bases; unmatched bases: 9. Germline V gene lookup returns CDR1 LGHNA and CDR2 YNFKEQ. CDR3 loop: CASSQDLPPGQGAEQYF. CDR3 DNA: TGTGCCAGCAGCCAAGATCTCCCACCGGGACAGGGGGCCGAGCAGTACTTC.

The J gene is TRBJ1-3, the V gene TRBV5-1; no definite D call. In germline, CDR1 is SGHRS, CDR2 YFSETQ. With 6 bases removed from V and 1 base from J, the gap between germline ends came to 11 bases. The CDR3 length is 14 residues. CDR3 sequence: CASTGGGSGNTIYF. For the CDR3, the DNA is TGCGCCAGCACCGGTGGTGGTTCTGGAAACACCATATATTTT.

This clone was counted between two and nine times. The chain combines TRBV30 with TRBJ2-7; the match to TRBD2 covers 11 bases. Germline V CDR1 and CDR2: GTSNPN, SVGIG (reference sequence). V lost 1 base, J lost 7 bases, and 6 bases stayed unmatched. The CDR3 has 14 residues. The CDR3: CAWSALAGGQEQYF. In DNA form, the CDR3 reads TGTGCCTGGAGTGCCCTAGCGGGAGGTCAAGAGCAGTACTTC.

This chain uses TRBV27 with TRBJ1-1; weak D call: TRBD1 (5 bases). Germline loops: CDR1 MNHEY, CDR2 SMNVEV (reference sequence). V was shortened by 3 bases and J by 7 bases, with 15 bases between the two germline ends. This CDR3 spans 14 amino acids. The CDR3: CASSFRAGMGEAFF. The DNA for the CDR3 is TGTGCCAGCAGTTTCCGGGCAGGGATGGGTGAAGCTTTCTTT.

This sequence joins TRBV11-1 and TRBJ1-1; TRBD1 might be the D (5 bases). V lost 3 bases to trimming and J lost 7 bases, with 9 bases between them. The length of the CDR3 is 12 residues. Per germline, CDR1 SGHAT and CDR2 FQDESV (reference sequence). CDR3 amino acids: CASSFTGDEAFF. The CDR3, as DNA: TGTGCCAGCAGCTTTACAGGAGATGAAGCTTTCTTT.

The chain recombines TRBV29-1 with TRBJ2-7; possibly TRBD2 for D (7 bases). This CDR3 is built from 16 residues. The germline gives CDR1 SQVTM, CDR2 ANQGSEA. V was trimmed by 4 bases and J by 3 bases, leaving 22 bases between them. CDR3 nucleotides: TGCAGCGTTGCCAAAGGGGGGGCTGGAGGGAGCTACGAGCAGTACTTC. This gives the protein CSVAKGGAGGSYEQYF.

The chain joins TRBV6-1 to TRBJ1-2; TRBD1 matches at 9 bases. Germline CDR1 reads MNHNS; CDR2 reads SASEGT. The CDR3 is made up of 14 amino acids. The junction had 9 bases not matched to a gene; V was cut back by 6 bases and J by 7 bases. The DNA for the CDR3 is TGTGCCAGCAGCCCGGGACAGGGTCATACTGGCTACACCTTC. Protein product: CASSPGQGHTGYTF.

Here the CDR3 reads CASSQGFEAYNEQFF. CDR3 DNA sequence: TGTGCCAGCAGCCAGGGTTTTGAGGCCTACAATGAGCAGTTCTTC. The rearrangement uses TRBV7-7 and TRBJ2-1; D perhaps matches TRBD1 (5 bases). The CDR3 extends over 15 amino acids. V lost 5 bases and J lost 2, with 13 bases in between. Per germline, CDR1 SSHAT and CDR2 FNYEAQ (reference sequence). Full variable domain (rest looked up from reference TRBV7-7 and TRBJ2-1): GAGVSQSPRYKVTKRGQDVTLRCDPISSHATLYWYQQALGQGPEFLTYFNYEAQPDKSGLPSDRFSAERPEGSISTLTIQRTEQRDSAMYRCASSQGFEAYNEQFFGPGTRLTVL.

This sequence joins TRBV27 and TRBJ2-7; TRBD1 agrees at 8 bases. V trimming: 6 bases; J trimming: 3 bases; junction bases outside the gene matches: 7. Germline lookup yields CDR1 MNHEY and CDR2 SMNVEV (reference sequence). The CDR3 length is 14 residues. The chain's CDR3 is CASSTGTGGYEQYF. CDR3 DNA sequence: TGTGCCAGCAGCACCGGGACAGGAGGCTACGAGCAGTACTTC.

The V gene is TRBV5-1, the J gene TRBJ2-1, with 9 bases aligning to TRBD1. With 3 bases clipped from V and 5 bases from J, the junction kept 12 bases outside the gene matches. This CDR3 region has 17 residues. CDR1 is SGHRS and CDR2 is YFSETQ in the germline V gene. The CDR3 protein is CASSSVNGQGSDNEQFF. CDR3 bases: TGCGCCAGCAGCTCCGTTAATGGACAGGGGAGCGACAATGAGCAGTTCTTC.

The chain couples TRBV29-1 to TRBJ2-5; a weak D match, TRBD2 (7 bases). The end of the DNA aligns better with TRBJ2-7, so the J call may be wrong. Germline lookup yields CDR1 SQVTM and CDR2 ANQGSEA. The CDR3 length is 11 residues. This CDR3 reads CSVGAGAEQYF. The CDR3 coding sequence is TGCAGCGTTGGTGCGGGGGCCGAGCAGTACTTC.

The rearrangement links TRBV9 to TRBJ1-1; no clear D gene. This CDR3 region has 15 residues. V gave up 0 bases and J gave up 1 base, with 10 bases separating them. CDR1 and CDR2 (germline): SGDLS, YYNGEE. CDR3 DNA sequence: TGTGCCAGCAGCGTAGCTGAGCTCAAGAACACTGAAGCTTTCTTT. This encodes CASSVAELKNTEAFF.

This clone was counted once. V gene TRBV7-7 combines with J gene TRBJ1-2, with 7 bases fitting TRBD1. The CDR3 extends over 13 amino acids. V lost 2 bases, J lost 8 bases, and 5 bases stayed unmatched. Germline lookup yields CDR1 SSHAT and CDR2 FNYEAQ (reference sequence). The DNA of the CDR3 is TGTGCCAGCAGCTTATCGGACAGGAACGGCTACACCTTC. It translates to CASSLSDRNGYTF.

There are a few counts of this clone. The rearrangement joins TRBV5-8 to TRBJ2-5; TRBD2 aligns across 11 bases. This CDR3 region has 15 residues. Losses at the gene ends were 3 bases for V and 5 bases for J; bases not matched to a gene: 6. CDR1 and CDR2 (germline): SGHTS, YDEGEE. CDR3 bases: TGTGCCAGCAGCTCCCGACTAGCGGGACGGGAGACCCAGTACTTC. Its protein product is CASSSRLAGRETQYF.

The V gene is TRBV19, the J gene TRBJ2-3; TRBD1 agrees at 10 bases. CDR1 and CDR2 from the germline V gene are LNHDA and SQIVND (reference sequence). The CDR3 loop spans 15 amino acids. With V trimmed by 7 bases and J by 4 bases, 8 bases remained unmatched. The CDR3 sequence is CASIPTGGVPDTQYF. The CDR3 DNA sequence: TGTGCCAGTATCCCGACAGGGGGCGTCCCAGATACGCAGTATTTT.

V usage is TRBV19 and J usage is TRBJ2-6; 9 bases line up with TRBD1. V trimming: 6 bases; J trimming: 2 bases; junction bases outside the gene matches: 8. The germline V gene has CDR1 LNHDA and CDR2 SQIVND (reference sequence). This CDR3 is 17 amino acids long. CDR3 in amino acids: CASRKRQGVAGANVLTF. DNA of the CDR3: TGTGCCAGTAGAAAGCGACAGGGGGTTGCTGGGGCCAACGTCCTGACTTTC.

This clone has just a few counts. The DNA of the CDR3 is TGTGCCAGCAGCGTAGAAACAGGGGCCTATGGCTACACCTTC. It encodes CASSVETGAYGYTF. The J gene is TRBJ1-2, the V gene TRBV9, with 7 nucleotides matching TRBD1. The trim removed 0 bases at V and 4 bases at J, leaving 3 bases unmatched. The germline gives CDR1 SGDLS, CDR2 YYNGEE. The CDR3 has 14 amino acids.

This chain connects TRBV9 to TRBJ2-3; 13 bases are shared with TRBD2. CDR3 length equals 21 residues. Germline lookup yields CDR1 SGDLS and CDR2 YYNGEE. V lost 1 base and J lost 3; bases outside the gene matches: 17. DNA for the CDR3: TGTGCCAGCAGCGTAACGGGACTCACTAGCGGGAGGGTTAGGTCGACAGATACGCAGTATTTT. Its translation is CASSVTGLTSGRVRSTDTQYF. Complete variable domain (other parts from reference TRBV9 and TRBJ2-3): DSGVTQTPKHLITATGQRVTLRCSPRSGDLSVYWYQQSLDQGLQFLIQYYNGEERAKGNILERFSAQQFPDLHSELNLSSLELGDSALYFCASSVTGLTSGRVRSTDTQYFGPGTRLTVL.

The chain employs TRBV14 and TRBJ2-5; D is ambiguous. The J call is in doubt because the DNA end fits TRBJ2-7 better. The CDR3 runs 13 residues. Germline V CDR1 and CDR2: SGHDN, FVKESK. The CDR3 loop is CASSPWDSYEQYF. The CDR3 nucleotides are TGTGCCAGCAGCCCCTGGGACTCCTACGAGCAGTACTTC.

The rearrangement joins TRBV18 to TRBJ2-3; the D gene is possibly TRBD2 (6 bases). Germline assignment: CDR1 KGHSH and CDR2 LQKENI. CDR3 length: 16 residues. V lost 0 bases to trimming and J lost 2 bases, with 12 bases between them. In DNA, the CDR3 is TGTGCCAGCTCACCACCTCCCAGCGGGTACACAGATACGCAGTATTTT. Translating gives CASSPPPSGYTDTQYF.

This chain connects TRBV5-1 to TRBJ2-1, with D perhaps TRBD1 (5 bases). The CDR3 runs 14 residues. V lost 4 bases, J lost 4 bases, and 12 bases lay in between. Germline loops: CDR1 SGHRS, CDR2 YFSETQ. The CDR3 region is CASSRDSLYNEQFF. Here the CDR3 DNA reads TGCGCCAGCAGCCGTGACAGTCTTTACAATGAGCAGTTCTTC.

This clone has a handful of counts. The rearrangement uses TRBV30 and TRBJ2-5; the match to TRBD2 covers 11 bases. The assigned J gene may be wrong: the sequence end matches TRBJ2-7 better. Germline V CDR1 and CDR2: GTSNPN, SVGIG (reference sequence). The CDR3 is 14 residues long. The CDR3 sequence is CAWSLAGGAYEQYF. The DNA for the CDR3 is TGTGCCTGGAGTTTAGCGGGAGGGGCCTACGAGCAGTACTTC.

V usage is TRBV21-1 and J usage is TRBJ1-2; the listed D gene, TRBD1, was not tested against the DNA. TRBV21-1 corresponds to a pseudogene. CDR3 length: 13 residues. The CDR3: CASTGTGVDGYTF. In DNA, the CDR3 is TGTGCCAGCACCGGGACAGGGGTTGATGGCTACACCTTC.

This chain links TRBV5-1 with TRBJ1-2; 9 nucleotides line up with TRBD1. The CDR3 spans 15 residues. Germline-derived CDR1 and CDR2 are SGHRS and YFSETQ. Trimming at V came to 4 bases and at J to 3 bases, leaving 7 bases not matched to a gene. The CDR3: CASSQQGAEHYGYTF. CDR3 sequence (DNA): TGCGCCAGCAGCCAACAGGGGGCCGAGCACTATGGCTACACCTTC.